This T cell receptor beta chain was documented in a study of blood T cell repertoires in COVID-19. Study information: Whether acute or convalescent, the COVID-19 samples came from the United States, Italy and Spain. T cells, B-cell-depleted T cells, or PBMCs provided the cDNA or gDNA that served as material.

Source study methods: Reference gene primer amplification gave estimated nucleated cell counts. TCRdb keeps only in-frame clones here, not all; method: immunoSEQ multiplex PCR. That table supplies the V and J calls and clone size; D and trimming were determined from the DNA. This table holds 200,000 or so clones, about 80% found once. Those enrolled, adults aged about 18 to 89 years, came from some 23 US areas. This clone occurred a few times. Between the trimmed V and J ends, which lost 6 bases and 4 bases, there was a span of 15 bases. The CDR3 is made up of 15 amino acids. Germline-derived CDR1 and CDR2 are SEHNR and FQNEAQ (reference sequence).

The V and J genes are TRBV7-9 and TRBJ1-4; no clear D. Input material: PBMCs or T cells enriched from blood (not recorded which). This receptor was identified in a woman aged 40 to 50 with acute COVID-19. The CDR3 spells CASSRLTQSNEKLFF. In nucleotides, the CDR3 is TGTGCCAGCAGTCGTCTTACACAGAGTAATGAAAAACTGTTTTTT.